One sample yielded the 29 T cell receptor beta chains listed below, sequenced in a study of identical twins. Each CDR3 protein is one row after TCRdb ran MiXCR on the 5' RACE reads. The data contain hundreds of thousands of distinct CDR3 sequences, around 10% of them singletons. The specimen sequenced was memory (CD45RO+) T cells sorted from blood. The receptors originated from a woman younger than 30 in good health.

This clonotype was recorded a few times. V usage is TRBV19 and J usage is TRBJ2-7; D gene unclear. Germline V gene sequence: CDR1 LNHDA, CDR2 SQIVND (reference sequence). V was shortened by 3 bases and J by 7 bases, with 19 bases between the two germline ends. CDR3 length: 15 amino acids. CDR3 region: CASSMGRRMSAEQYF. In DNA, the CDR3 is TGTGCCAGTAGTATGGGAAGGAGAATGTCAGCGGAGCAGTACTTC.

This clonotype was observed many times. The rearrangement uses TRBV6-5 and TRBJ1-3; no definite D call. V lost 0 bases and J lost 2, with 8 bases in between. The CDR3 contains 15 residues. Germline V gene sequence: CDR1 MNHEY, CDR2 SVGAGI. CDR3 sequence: CASSYSEGTGNTIYF. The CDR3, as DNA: TGTGCCAGCAGTTACTCGGAAGGGACTGGAAACACCATATATTTT.

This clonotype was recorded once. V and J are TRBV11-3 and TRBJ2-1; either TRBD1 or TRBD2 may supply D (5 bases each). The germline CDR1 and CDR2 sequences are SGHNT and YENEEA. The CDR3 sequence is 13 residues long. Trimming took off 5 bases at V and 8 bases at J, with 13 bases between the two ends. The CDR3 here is CASSPGGSDEQFF. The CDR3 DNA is TGTGCCAGCAGCCCTGGGGGTAGCGATGAGCAGTTCTTC.

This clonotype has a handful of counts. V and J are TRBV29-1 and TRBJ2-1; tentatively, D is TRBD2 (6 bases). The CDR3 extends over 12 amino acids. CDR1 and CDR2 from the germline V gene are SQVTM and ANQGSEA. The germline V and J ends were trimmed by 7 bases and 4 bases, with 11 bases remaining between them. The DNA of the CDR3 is TGCAGCGCGACTAGGGAGTACAATGAGCAGTTCTTC. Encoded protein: CSATREYNEQFF.

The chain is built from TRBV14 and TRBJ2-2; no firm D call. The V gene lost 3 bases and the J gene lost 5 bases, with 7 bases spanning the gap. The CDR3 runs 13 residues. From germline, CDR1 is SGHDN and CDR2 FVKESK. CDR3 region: CASSQSITGELFF. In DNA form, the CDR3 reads TGTGCCAGCAGCCAGTCGATAACCGGGGAGCTGTTTTTT.

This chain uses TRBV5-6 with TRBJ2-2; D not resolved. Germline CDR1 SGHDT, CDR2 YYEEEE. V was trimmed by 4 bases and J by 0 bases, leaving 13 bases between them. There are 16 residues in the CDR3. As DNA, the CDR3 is TGTGCCAGCAGCGCCCATAGCAGTGCGAACACCGGGGAGCTGTTTTTT. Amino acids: CASSAHSSANTGELFF.

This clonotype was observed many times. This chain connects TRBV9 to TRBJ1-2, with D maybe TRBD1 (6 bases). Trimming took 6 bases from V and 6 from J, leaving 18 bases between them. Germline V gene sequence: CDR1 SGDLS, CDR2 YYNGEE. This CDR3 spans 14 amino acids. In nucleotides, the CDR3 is TGTGCCAGCATGGGGTCGACAGGATCCAATGGCTACACCTTC. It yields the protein CASMGSTGSNGYTF.

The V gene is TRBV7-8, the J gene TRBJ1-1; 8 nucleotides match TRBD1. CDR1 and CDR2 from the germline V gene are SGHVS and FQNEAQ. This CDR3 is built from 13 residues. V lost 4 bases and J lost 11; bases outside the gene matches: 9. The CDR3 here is CASSSRQGLSAFF. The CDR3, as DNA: TGTGCCAGCAGCTCCCGACAGGGGCTTAGTGCTTTCTTT. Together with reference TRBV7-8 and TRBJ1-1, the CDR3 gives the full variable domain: GAGVSQSPRYKVAKRGQDVALRCDPISGHVSLFWYQQALGQGPEFLTYFQNEAQLDKSGLPSDRFFAERPEGSVSTLKIQRTQQEDSAVYLCASSSRQGLSAFFGQGTRLTVV.

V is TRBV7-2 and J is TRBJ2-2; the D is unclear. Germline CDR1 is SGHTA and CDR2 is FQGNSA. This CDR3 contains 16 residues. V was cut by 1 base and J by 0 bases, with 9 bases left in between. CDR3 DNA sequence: TGTGCCAGCAGCTTAGTCCGGCAGCCGAACACCGGGGAGCTGTTTTTT. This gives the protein CASSLVRQPNTGELFF.

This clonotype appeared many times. DNA for the CDR3: TGTGCCAGCAGTTTTTTTCGCAGCAACACCGGGGAGCTGTTTTTT. Translating it yields CASSFFRSNTGELFF. The rearrangement joins TRBV12-3 or TRBV12-4 to TRBJ2-2; D remains ambiguous. This CDR3 has 15 residues. V was clipped by 3 bases and J by 2 bases, with 10 bases between them.

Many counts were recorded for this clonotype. The CDR3 DNA is TGTGCCAGCAGCTTTTCCGGGCAAGAGACCCAGTACTTC. Its protein product is CASSFSGQETQYF. This chain links TRBV5-5 with TRBJ2-5, with D unclear. This CDR3 is 13 amino acids long. The germline V gene encodes CDR1 SGHKS and CDR2 YYEKEE (reference sequence). V lost 2 bases, J lost 2 bases, and 7 bases lay in between.

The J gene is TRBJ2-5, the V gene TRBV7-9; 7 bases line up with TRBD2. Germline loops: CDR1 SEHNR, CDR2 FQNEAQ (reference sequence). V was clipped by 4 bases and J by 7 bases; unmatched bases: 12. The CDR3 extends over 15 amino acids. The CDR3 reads CASSSSGNVFGTQYF. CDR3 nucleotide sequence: TGTGCCAGCAGCTCCAGCGGGAATGTCTTCGGGACCCAGTACTTC.

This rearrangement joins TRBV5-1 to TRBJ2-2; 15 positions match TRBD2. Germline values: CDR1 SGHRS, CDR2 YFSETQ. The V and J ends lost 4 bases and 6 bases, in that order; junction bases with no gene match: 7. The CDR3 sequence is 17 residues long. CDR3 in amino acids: CASSPGTSGGQAGELFF. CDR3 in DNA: TGCGCCAGCAGCCCCGGGACTAGCGGGGGGCAGGCCGGGGAGCTGTTTTTT.

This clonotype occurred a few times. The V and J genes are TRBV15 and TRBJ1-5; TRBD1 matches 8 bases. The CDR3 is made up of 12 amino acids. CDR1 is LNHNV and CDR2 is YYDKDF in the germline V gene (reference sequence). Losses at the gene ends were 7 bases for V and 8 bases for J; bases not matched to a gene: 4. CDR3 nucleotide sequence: TGTGCCACCAAGACAGGGGATAAGCCCCAGCATTTT. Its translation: CATKTGDKPQHF.

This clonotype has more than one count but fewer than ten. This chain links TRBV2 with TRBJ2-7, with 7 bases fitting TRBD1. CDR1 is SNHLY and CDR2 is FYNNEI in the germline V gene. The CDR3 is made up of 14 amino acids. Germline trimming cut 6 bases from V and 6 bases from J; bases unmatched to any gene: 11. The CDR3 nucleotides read TGTGCCAGCAGCTCCAGACAGGGAACGGGCGAGCAGTACTTC. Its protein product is CASSSRQGTGEQYF.

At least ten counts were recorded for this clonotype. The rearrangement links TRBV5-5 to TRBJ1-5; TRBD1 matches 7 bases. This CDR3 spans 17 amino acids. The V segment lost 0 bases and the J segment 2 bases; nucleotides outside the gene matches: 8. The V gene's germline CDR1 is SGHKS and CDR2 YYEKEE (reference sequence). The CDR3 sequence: CASSLGLAGTGNQPQHF. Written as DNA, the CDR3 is TGTGCCAGCAGCTTGGGGCTAGCCGGGACAGGCAATCAGCCCCAGCATTTT.

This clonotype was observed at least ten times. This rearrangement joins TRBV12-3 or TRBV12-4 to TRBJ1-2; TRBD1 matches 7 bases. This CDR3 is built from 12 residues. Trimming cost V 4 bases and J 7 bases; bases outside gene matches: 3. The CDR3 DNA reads TGTGCCAGCAGTTCCCAGGGGGGTGGCTACACCTTC. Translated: CASSSQGGGYTF.

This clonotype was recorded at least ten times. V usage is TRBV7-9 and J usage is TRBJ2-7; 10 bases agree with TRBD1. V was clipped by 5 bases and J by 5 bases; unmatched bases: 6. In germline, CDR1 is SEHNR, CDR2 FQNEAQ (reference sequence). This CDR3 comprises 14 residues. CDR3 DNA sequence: TGTGCCAGCAGCACGGACAGGGGGAGACACGAGCAGTACTTC. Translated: CASSTDRGRHEQYF. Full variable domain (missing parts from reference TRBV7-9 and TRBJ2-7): DTGVSQNPRHKITKRGQNVTFRCDPISEHNRLYWYRQTLGQGPEFLTYFQNEAQLEKSRLLSDRFSAERPKGSFSTLEIQRTEQGDSAMYLCASSTDRGRHEQYFGPGTRLTVT.

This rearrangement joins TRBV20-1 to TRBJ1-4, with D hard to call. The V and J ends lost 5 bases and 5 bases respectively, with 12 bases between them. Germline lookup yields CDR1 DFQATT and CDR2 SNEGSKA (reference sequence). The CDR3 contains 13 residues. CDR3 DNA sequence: TGCAGTGCTTGGGAAAGGGCGAATGAAAAACTGTTTTTT. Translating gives CSAWERANEKLFF.

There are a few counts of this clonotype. The CDR3: CASSRTILGLAGNEQFF. DNA for the CDR3: TGTGCCAGCAGTCGGACTATCTTGGGACTAGCCGGCAATGAGCAGTTCTTC. This chain links TRBV6-1 with TRBJ2-1, with 9 bases fitting TRBD2. CDR1 and CDR2 from the germline V gene are MNHNS and SASEGT. There are 17 residues in the CDR3. The ends lost 5 bases at V and 6 bases at J; junction bases unmatched: 14.

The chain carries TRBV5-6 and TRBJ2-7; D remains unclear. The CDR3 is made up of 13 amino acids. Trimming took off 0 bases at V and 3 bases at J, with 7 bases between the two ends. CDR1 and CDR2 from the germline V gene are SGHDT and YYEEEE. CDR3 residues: CASSLDYDYEQYF. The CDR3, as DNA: TGTGCCAGCAGCTTGGATTACGACTACGAGCAGTACTTC. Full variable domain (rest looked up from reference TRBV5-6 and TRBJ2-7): DAGVTQSPTHLIKTRGQQVTLRCSPKSGHDTVSWYQQALGQGPQFIFQYYEEEERQRGNFPDRFSGHQFPNYSSELNVNALLLGDSALYLCASSLDYDYEQYFGPGTRLTVT.

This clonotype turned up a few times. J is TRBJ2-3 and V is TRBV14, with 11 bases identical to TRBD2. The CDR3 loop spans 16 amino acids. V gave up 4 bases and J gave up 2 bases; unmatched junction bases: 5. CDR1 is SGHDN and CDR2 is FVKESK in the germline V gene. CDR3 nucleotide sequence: TGTGCCAGCAGCCTCGGGACTAGCGGACCCACAGATACGCAGTATTTT. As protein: CASSLGTSGPTDTQYF.

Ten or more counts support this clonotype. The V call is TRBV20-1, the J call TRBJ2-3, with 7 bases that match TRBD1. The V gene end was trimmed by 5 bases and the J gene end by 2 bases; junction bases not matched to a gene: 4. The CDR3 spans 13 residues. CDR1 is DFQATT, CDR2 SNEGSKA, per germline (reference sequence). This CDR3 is CSARGQTTDTQYF. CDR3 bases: TGCAGTGCTCGGGGACAGACCACAGATACGCAGTATTTT.

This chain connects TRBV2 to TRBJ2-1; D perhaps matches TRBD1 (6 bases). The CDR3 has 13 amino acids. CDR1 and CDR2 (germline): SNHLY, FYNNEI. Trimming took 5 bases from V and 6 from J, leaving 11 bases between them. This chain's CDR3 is CASSRDISNEQFF. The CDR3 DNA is TGTGCCAGCAGTAGGGACATTAGCAATGAGCAGTTCTTC. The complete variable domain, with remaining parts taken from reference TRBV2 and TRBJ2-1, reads EPEVTQTPSHQVTQMGQEVILRCVPISNHLYFYWYRQILGQKVEFLVSFYNNEISEKSEIFDDQFSVERPDGSNFTLKIRSTKLEDSAMYFCASSRDISNEQFFGPGTRLTVL.

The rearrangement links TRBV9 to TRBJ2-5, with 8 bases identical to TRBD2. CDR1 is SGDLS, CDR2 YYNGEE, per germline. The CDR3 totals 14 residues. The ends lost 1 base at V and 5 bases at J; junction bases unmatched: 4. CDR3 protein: CASSVRGGGETQYF. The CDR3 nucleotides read TGTGCCAGCAGCGTACGGGGGGGCGGGGAGACCCAGTACTTC.

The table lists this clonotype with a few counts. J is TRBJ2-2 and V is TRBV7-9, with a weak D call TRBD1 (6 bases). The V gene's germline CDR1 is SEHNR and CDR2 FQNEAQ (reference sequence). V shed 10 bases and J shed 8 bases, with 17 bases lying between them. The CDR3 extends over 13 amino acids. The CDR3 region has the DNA TGTGCCACCCACTCAGGGGAGATTGGGGAGCTGTTTTTT. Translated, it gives CATHSGEIGELFF. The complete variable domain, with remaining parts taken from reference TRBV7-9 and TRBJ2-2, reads DTGVSQNPRHKITKRGQNVTFRCDPISEHNRLYWYRQTLGQGPEFLTYFQNEAQLEKSRLLSDRFSAERPKGSFSTLEIQRTEQGDSAMYLCATHSGEIGELFFGEGSRLTVL.

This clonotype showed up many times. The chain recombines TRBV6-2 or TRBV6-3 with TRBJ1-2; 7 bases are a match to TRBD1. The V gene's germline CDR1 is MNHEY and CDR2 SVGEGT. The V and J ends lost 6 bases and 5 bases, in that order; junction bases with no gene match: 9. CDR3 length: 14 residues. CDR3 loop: CASRSQDRRYGYTF. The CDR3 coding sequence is TGTGCCAGCAGATCACAGGACAGGCGGTATGGCTACACCTTC.

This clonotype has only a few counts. CDR3 protein: CASSSQTEVYGYTF. DNA for the CDR3: TGTGCCAGCAGTTCCCAGACAGAGGTCTATGGCTACACCTTC. This chain uses TRBV6-5 with TRBJ1-2; D might be TRBD1 (5 bases). From germline, CDR1 is MNHEY and CDR2 SVGAGI. The CDR3 loop spans 14 amino acids. Trimming removed 4 bases from V and 4 bases from J, with 13 bases in between.

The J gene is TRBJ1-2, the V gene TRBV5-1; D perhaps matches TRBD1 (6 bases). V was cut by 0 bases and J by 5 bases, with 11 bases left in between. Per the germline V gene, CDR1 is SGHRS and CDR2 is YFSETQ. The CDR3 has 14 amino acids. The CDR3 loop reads CASSLVEGGYGYTF. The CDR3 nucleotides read TGCGCCAGCAGCTTGGTCGAGGGGGGGTATGGCTACACCTTC.